Detailed here is one T cell receptor beta chain. This sample is part of a study of blood T cell repertoires in COVID-19. Across the study: From the United States, Italy and Spain came samples of acute and convalescent COVID-19. PBMCs, B-cell-depleted T cells, or T cells provided the cDNA or gDNA that made up the material.

The germline V and J ends were trimmed by 1 base and 8 bases, with 21 bases remaining between them. There are 17 residues in the CDR3. Per the germline V gene, CDR1 is LGHNA and CDR2 is YNFKEQ. In the source study's methods: Nucleated cell counts were estimated from reference gene primer amplification. Here immunoSEQ multiplex PCR was the method, and the copy in TCRdb shows in-frame clones only, minus some. V, J and clone size derive from that table, while D and trimming were established from the DNA sequence. Of some 73,000 clones in the sample, over 75% are singletons; the top ten hold 6.9%. The specimen sequenced was peripheral blood. The chain has TRBV4-2 and TRBJ2-1, with D possibly matching TRBD2 (6 bases). This receptor was obtained from a human donor in a cohort sampled during active COVID-19. In nucleotides, the CDR3 is TGTGCCAGCAGCCAAGTGGGTACCAGCGGGCCCGGCGATGAGCAGTTCTTC. Amino acids: CASSQVGTSGPGDEQFF.